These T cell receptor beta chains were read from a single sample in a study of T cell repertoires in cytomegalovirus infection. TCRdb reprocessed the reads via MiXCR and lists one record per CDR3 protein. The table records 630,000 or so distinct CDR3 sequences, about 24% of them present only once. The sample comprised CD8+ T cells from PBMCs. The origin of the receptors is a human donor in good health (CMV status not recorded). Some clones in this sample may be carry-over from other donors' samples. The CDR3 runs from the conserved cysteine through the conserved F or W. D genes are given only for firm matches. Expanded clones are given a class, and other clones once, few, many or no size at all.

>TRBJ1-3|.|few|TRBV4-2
TGTGCCAGCAGCCAAGGCATCGGAAACACCATATATTTT
CASSQGIGNTIYF
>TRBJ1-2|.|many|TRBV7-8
TGTGCCAGCAGCCCCCGGGGCTATTATGGCTACACCTTC
CASSPRGYYGYTF
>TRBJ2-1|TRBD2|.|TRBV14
TGTGCCAGCAGTCCATACAGCGGGGTAACCTACAATGAGCAGTTCTTC
CASSPYSGVTYNEQFF
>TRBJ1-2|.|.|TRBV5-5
TGTGCCAGCAGCTTGGACGGGCCTACTAACTATGGCTACACCTTC
CASSLDGPTNYGYTF
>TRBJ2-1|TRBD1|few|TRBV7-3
TGTGCCAGCAGCTATCCGGGACAGGGGATTGAGCAGTTCTTC
CASSYPGQGIEQFF
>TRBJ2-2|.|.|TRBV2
TGTGCCAGCAGTCGGAGAGGACCCCTGACGAACACCGGGGAGCTGTTTTTT
CASSRRGPLTNTGELFF
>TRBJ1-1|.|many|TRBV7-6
TGTGCCAGCAGCCGCGATACAATGAACACTGAAGCTTTCTTT
CASSRDTMNTEAFF
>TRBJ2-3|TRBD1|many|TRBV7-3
TGTGCCAGCAGCGCACAGGGGTTGGATACGCAGTATTTT
CASSAQGLDTQYF
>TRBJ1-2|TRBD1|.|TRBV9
TGTGCCAGCGGGGGACAGGTCCATCGGTATGGCTACACCTTC
CASGGQVHRYGYTF
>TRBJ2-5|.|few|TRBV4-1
TGCGCCAGCAGCCCAGTGGAAGGGTACCAAGAGACCCAGTACTTC
CASSPVEGYQETQYF
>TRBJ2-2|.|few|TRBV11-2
TGTGCCAGCAGCGCCCGTGAGGGGGGGCCAGTCACCGGGGAGCTGTTTTTT
CASSAREGGPVTGELFF
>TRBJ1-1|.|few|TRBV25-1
TGTGCCAGCAGTGAATGGGGGGGCGAAGCTTTCTTT
CASSEWGGEAFF
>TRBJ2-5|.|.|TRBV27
TGTGCCAGCAAGGTCGGGGCAGAACAAGAGACCCAGTACTTC
CASKVGAEQETQYF
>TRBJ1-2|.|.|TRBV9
TGTGCCAGCAGCGTAGGGGGCAGGCCATTCACCTTC
CASSVGGRPFTF
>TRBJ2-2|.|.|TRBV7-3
TGTGCCAGCAGCTCCCTTCCTTTTTCCGGGGAGCTGTTTTTT
CASSSLPFSGELFF
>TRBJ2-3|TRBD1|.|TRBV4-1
TGCGCCAGCAGCCGAGCGGACAGGGGGCCGGATACGCAGTATTTT
CASSRADRGPDTQYF
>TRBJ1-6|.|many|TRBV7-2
TGTGCCAGCAGCTTATTTACGGCGTCACCCCTCCACTTT
CASSLFTASPLHF
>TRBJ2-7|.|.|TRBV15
TGTGTCACCAGCCAAGAAGGGGAGCAGTACTTC
CVTSQEGEQYF
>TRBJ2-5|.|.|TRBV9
TGTGCCAGCAGCACCCGAGGAGGGCTACAAGAGACCCAGTACTTC
CASSTRGGLQETQYF
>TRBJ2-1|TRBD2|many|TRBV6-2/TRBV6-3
TGTGCCAGCAGTTACGAGGGGACTAGCGGGTACTACAATGAGCAGTTCTTC
CASSYEGTSGYYNEQFF
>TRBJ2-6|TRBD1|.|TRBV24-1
TGTGCCACCAGTGAATTCTCCGGGACAGGGGGCTCTGTGGCCAACGTCCTGACTTTC
CATSEFSGTGGSVANVLTF
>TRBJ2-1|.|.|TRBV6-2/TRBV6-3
TGTGCCACTTCGACAGGAATTTACAATGAGCAGTTCTTC
CATSTGIYNEQFF
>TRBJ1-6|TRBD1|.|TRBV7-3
TGTGCCAGCAGCGTCGCCGGACAGGGGGCTAATACACCCCTCCACTTT
CASSVAGQGANTPLHF
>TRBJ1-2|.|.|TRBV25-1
TGTGCCAGCAGTGAAAGTAAGGCGGCTGGCTACACCTTC
CASSESKAAGYTF
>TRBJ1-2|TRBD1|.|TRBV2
TGTGCCAGCAGTGACTACAGGGGGAACTATGGCTACACCTTC
CASSDYRGNYGYTF
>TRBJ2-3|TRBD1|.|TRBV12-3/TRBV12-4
TGTGCCAGCATTTTAGAGACAGGGATCGCAGATACGCAGTATTTT
CASILETGIADTQYF
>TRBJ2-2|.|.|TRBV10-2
TGCGCCAGCACCGGACGAGCGAACACCGGGGAGCTGTTTTTT
CASTGRANTGELFF
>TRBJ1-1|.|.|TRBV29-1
TGCAGCGTTCTCCGGGACCGACCCCCATTT
CSVLRDRPPF
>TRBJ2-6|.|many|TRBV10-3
TGTGCCATCAGTGGGACCGATAAAACTGGGGCCAACGTCCTGACTTTC
CAISGTDKTGANVLTF
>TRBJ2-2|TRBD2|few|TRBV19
TGTGCCAGTATAGTGCGGGGGGGGACCGGGGAGCTGTTTTTT
CASIVRGGTGELFF
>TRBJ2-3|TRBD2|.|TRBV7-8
TGTGCCAGCAGCGGCCGACTAGCGGGGTACACAGATACGCAGTATTTT
CASSGRLAGYTDTQYF
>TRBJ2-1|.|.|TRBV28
TGTGCCAGCAGTTTCTCCGGGGGCAGACTGGATGAGCAGTTCTTC
CASSFSGGRLDEQFF
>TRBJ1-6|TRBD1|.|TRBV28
TGTGCCAGCAGCCTTGACAGGGGAGGTTCACCCCTCCACTTT
CASSLDRGGSPLHF
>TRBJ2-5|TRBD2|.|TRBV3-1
TGTGCCAGCAGCCAAGAAGGGCAGCGGGGGGCGCATGAGACCCAGTACTTC
CASSQEGQRGAHETQYF
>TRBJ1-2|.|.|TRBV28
TGTGCCAGCAGTTTTTGGGGGGCTAGGGACTATGGCTACACCTTC
CASSFWGARDYGYTF
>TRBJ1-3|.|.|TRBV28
TGTGCCAGCAGTTTAGGATATGGGGGGGCTAGTGGAAACACCATATATTTT
CASSLGYGGASGNTIYF
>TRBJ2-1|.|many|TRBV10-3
TGTGCCATCCGCGTCGGGATATACAATGAGCAGTTCTTC
CAIRVGIYNEQFF
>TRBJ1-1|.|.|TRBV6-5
TGTGCCAGCAGCCCCAATACCGTTGTGGCTGAAGCTTTCTTT
CASSPNTVVAEAFF
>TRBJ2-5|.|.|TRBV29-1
TGCAGCCACTACGACAGGGACCCACGGAGGGGGCGAGAGACCCAGTACTTC
CSHYDRDPRRGRETQYF
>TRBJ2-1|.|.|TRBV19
TGTGCCAGTGGGGACATACCAATCTCCTACAATGAGCAGTTCTTC
CASGDIPISYNEQFF
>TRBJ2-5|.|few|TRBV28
TGTGCCAGCACCCCGGCGCGGGGCGATCAAGAGACCCAGTACTTC
CASTPARGDQETQYF
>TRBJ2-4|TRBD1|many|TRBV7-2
TGTGCCAGCAGCTTCGACAGGGGTCAAAACATTCAGTACTTC
CASSFDRGQNIQYF